Each of the 21 T cell receptor beta chains below was sequenced from the same sample in a study of cytomegalovirus exposure and HLA in healthy donors. Primers: 60 Vbeta forward and 13 Jbeta reverse. This table comes from immunoSEQ multiplex PCR, and its TCRdb copy is limited to in-frame clones, with some not included. The sample includes some 240,000 clones, around 73% of them seen just once. Sequencing was done on a sample of PBMCs. These receptors were obtained from a male donor in good health and CMV-seronegative.

CDR3 nucleotide sequence: TGTGCCAGCAGCGGGGCATCAGGGGCCAAAAACACCATATATTTT. This gives the protein CASSGASGAKNTIYF. The chain combines TRBV6-6 with TRBJ1-3; D possibly corresponds to TRBD1 (6 bases). The CDR3 length is 15 residues. The V and J ends lost 6 bases and 6 bases respectively, with 18 bases between them. The germline V gene encodes CDR1 MNHNY and CDR2 SVGAGI (reference sequence).

This sequence joins TRBV4-1 and TRBJ2-2; a possible D gene is TRBD1 (5 bases). V lost 0 bases and J 5 bases, leaving 22 bases between the germline ends. The CDR3 runs to 19 residues. In germline, CDR1 is MGHRA, CDR2 YSYEKL. DNA for the CDR3: TGCGCCAGCAGCCAAGATACCCCCTCGGCAGGGAAGGGGACCGGGGAGCTGTTTTTT. It translates to CASSQDTPSAGKGTGELFF.

The genes are TRBV5-4 and TRBJ2-7, with TRBD2 as a possible D gene (6 bases). Germline CDR1 reads SGHNT; CDR2 reads YYREEE (reference sequence). The germline V and J ends were trimmed by 2 bases and 2 bases, with 11 bases remaining between them. The CDR3 is made up of 14 amino acids. The DNA for the CDR3 is TGTGCCAGCAGCTTCGACGGGGGACCCTACGAGCAGTACTTC. Translated, it gives CASSFDGGPYEQYF.

This chain uses TRBV6-5 with TRBJ1-4, with 7 bases fitting TRBD1. Germline V gene sequence: CDR1 MNHEY, CDR2 SVGAGI. The CDR3 length is 15 residues. The V segment lost 2 bases and the J segment 0 bases; nucleotides outside the gene matches: 0. The CDR3 protein is CASSYGTATNEKLFF. CDR3 sequence (DNA): TGTGCCAGCAGTTACGGGACAGCAACTAATGAAAAACTGTTTTTT.

The table lists this clone with a count of one. The genes are TRBV6-5 and TRBJ1-1, with TRBD1 identical over 7 bases. The CDR3 contains 15 residues. Germline V gene lookup returns CDR1 MNHEY and CDR2 SVGAGI. V dropped 0 bases and J dropped 2; count of bases not matched to a gene: 3. For the CDR3, the DNA is TGTGCCAGCAGTTACTCCAGGGGGACTAACACTGAAGCTTTCTTT. It codes for CASSYSRGTNTEAFF.

The gene calls are TRBV19 and TRBJ1-4; perhaps TRBD1 as D (5 bases). The CDR3 covers 13 residues. CDR1 LNHDA and CDR2 SQIVND come from the germline V gene (reference sequence). The V gene lost 3 bases and the J gene lost 11 bases, with 13 bases spanning the gap. As DNA, the CDR3 is TGTGCCAGTAGTATCACCCAGGGAAGCAAACTGTTTTTT. The encoded protein is CASSITQGSKLFF.

This sequence joins TRBV5-1 and TRBJ1-2; TRBD1 aligns across 10 bases. The CDR3 contains 14 residues. Losses at the gene ends were 5 bases for V and 2 bases for J; bases not matched to a gene: 3. Germline V CDR1 and CDR2: SGHRS, YFSETQ. DNA of the CDR3: TGCGCCAGCAGGAGGACAGGGGGGAACTATGGCTACACCTTC. Its protein is CASRRTGGNYGYTF.

The chain couples TRBV7-9 to TRBJ2-1; the match to TRBD2 covers 13 bases. The CDR3 has 17 residues. Germline CDR1 SEHNR, CDR2 FQNEAQ (reference sequence). J was trimmed by 6 bases and V by 0 bases; bases with no gene match: 5. The CDR3 coding sequence is TGTGCCAGCAGCTTAGCGGTGGGACTAGCGGGAATCAATGAGCAGTTCTTC. This gives the protein CASSLAVGLAGINEQFF.

The chain links TRBV4-1 to TRBJ1-5, with D possibly matching TRBD1 (6 bases). Looked up from germline, CDR1 is MGHRA and CDR2 is YSYEKL. The CDR3 has 15 residues. V was clipped by 7 bases and J by 3 bases, with 16 bases between them. The CDR3 nucleotides are TGCGCCAGCACCTCCGAGACAGGCCTCAATCAGCCCCAGCATTTT. Protein product: CASTSETGLNQPQHF.

This chain connects TRBV29-1 to TRBJ2-1, with TRBD1 as a possible D gene (6 bases). The CDR3 is made up of 12 amino acids. V was pared by 7 bases and J by 3 bases, with 10 bases between. CDR1 and CDR2 from the germline V gene are SQVTM and ANQGSEA. The CDR3 region is CSAGDNYNEQFF. The CDR3 nucleotides read TGCAGCGCCGGGGACAACTACAATGAGCAGTTCTTC.

This clone was observed a single time. CDR3 sequence reads: CASSLIQGQGAEAFF. The CDR3 bases are TGTGCCAGCAGCTTAATTCAAGGGCAGGGTGCAGAAGCTTTCTTT. V is TRBV7-9 and J is TRBJ1-1, with a weak D call TRBD1 (5 bases). The V end lost 2 bases, the J end lost 8 bases, and 18 bases lay between the germline ends. Germline CDR1 reads SEHNR; CDR2 reads FQNEAQ (reference sequence). The CDR3 has 15 residues.

The rearrangement uses TRBV27 and TRBJ2-5; D not resolved. The J call may be faulty, since TRBJ2-7 better matches the DNA end. Per germline, CDR1 MNHEY and CDR2 SMNVEV (reference sequence). The length of the CDR3 is 11 residues. CDR3 sequence: CASSDTYEQYF. The CDR3 DNA is TGTGCCAGCAGTGACACCTACGAGCAGTACTTC.

This chain connects TRBV19 to TRBJ2-7; 13 bases agree with TRBD2. The CDR3 consists of 15 residues. The germline gives CDR1 LNHDA, CDR2 SQIVND (reference sequence). V gave up 6 bases and J gave up 4 bases; unmatched junction bases: 6. The CDR3 protein is CASSSGTSGKYEQYF. The CDR3, as DNA: TGTGCCAGTAGCAGCGGGACTAGCGGGAAGTACGAGCAGTACTTC.

This clone showed up just a few times. The rearrangement joins TRBV6-5 to TRBJ2-3; TRBD1 aligns across 7 bases. The CDR3 contains 14 residues. Germline loops: CDR1 MNHEY, CDR2 SVGAGI. The ends lost 11 bases at V and 3 bases at J; junction bases unmatched: 11. DNA of the CDR3: TGTGCCTCTATCGACAGGGTAGGGACAGATACGCAGTATTTT. This encodes CASIDRVGTDTQYF.

CDR3 loop: CATRQGLAANEQFF. The CDR3 coding sequence is TGTGCCACCAGGCAGGGACTAGCGGCAAATGAGCAGTTCTTC. V and J are TRBV15 and TRBJ2-1, with TRBD2 matching over 11 bases. Trimming removed 6 bases from V and 7 bases from J; junction bases left unmatched: 5. Germline lookup yields CDR1 LNHNV and CDR2 YYDKDF (reference sequence). The CDR3 contains 14 residues.

This rearrangement joins TRBV11-2 to TRBJ2-1; D remains ambiguous. Between the trimmed V and J ends, which lost 5 bases and 3 bases, there was a span of 17 bases. Per the germline V gene, CDR1 is SGHAT and CDR2 is FQNNGV. This CDR3 has 16 amino acids. The CDR3 region is CASSPARPLLYNEQFF. CDR3 nucleotide sequence: TGTGCCAGCAGCCCCGCCAGGCCCTTACTCTACAATGAGCAGTTCTTC. The whole variable domain, remainder taken from reference TRBV11-2 and TRBJ2-1, is EAGVAQSPRYKIIEKRQSVAFWCNPISGHATLYWYQQILGQGPKLLIQFQNNGVVDDSQLPKDRFSAERLKGVDSTLKIQPAKLEDSAVYLCASSPARPLLYNEQFFGPGTRLTVL.

In its sample, this clone was seen a few times. The V and J genes are TRBV2 and TRBJ2-2; 7 bases match TRBD2. The J segment lost 5 bases and the V segment lost 1 base, leaving 4 bases of the junction unmatched. Germline V lookup: CDR1 SNHLY, CDR2 FYNNEI. This CDR3 has 15 amino acids. CDR3 amino acids: CASSEVRGGTGELFF. The CDR3 DNA is TGTGCCAGCAGTGAAGTTAGGGGAGGGACCGGGGAGCTGTTTTTT.

This chain joins TRBV2 and TRBJ1-4, with D uncertain. CDR1 is SNHLY and CDR2 is FYNNEI in the germline V gene. V was trimmed by 6 bases and J by 0 bases, leaving 8 bases between them. CDR3 length equals 14 residues. CDR3 loop: CASRSQSTNEKLFF. CDR3 sequence (DNA): TGTGCCAGCAGATCTCAGTCAACTAATGAAAAACTGTTTTTT.

CDR3: CASRTGRGSYEQYF. CDR3 coding DNA: TGTGCCAGTAGGACAGGGCGAGGCTCCTACGAGCAGTACTTC. The chain combines TRBV19 with TRBJ2-7; 7 nucleotides match TRBD1. This CDR3 region has 14 residues. Looked up from germline, CDR1 is LNHDA and CDR2 is SQIVND (reference sequence). V trimming: 6 bases; J trimming: 0 bases; junction bases outside the gene matches: 5.

The chain is built from TRBV7-8 and TRBJ2-7; a weak D match, TRBD2 (5 bases). The germline CDR1 and CDR2 sequences are SGHVS and FQNEAQ. The CDR3 runs to 16 residues. The V end lost 5 bases, the J end lost 5 bases, and 22 bases lay between the germline ends. Here the CDR3 reads CASSPRVSGRTDEQYF. The CDR3, as DNA: TGTGCCAGCAGCCCGCGTGTTAGTGGGAGAACTGACGAGCAGTACTTC.

The V call is TRBV7-6, the J call TRBJ2-5; TRBD2 might be the D (6 bases). The CDR3 totals 14 residues. The V end was cut by 7 bases, the J end by 4 bases, with 16 bases between. CDR1 SGHVS and CDR2 FNYEAQ come from the germline V gene. The CDR3: CASNDGSRRETQYF. The CDR3 bases are TGTGCCAGCAACGACGGGAGTCGGCGAGAGACCCAGTACTTC.